The 9 T cell receptor beta chains listed next were all sequenced from one sample in a study of Ad26.COV2.S vaccination and SARS-CoV-2 variants. The assay was immunoSEQ multiplex PCR, and TCRdb's table has in-frame clones only and misses some. The table lists about 350,000 clones, about 87% of them singletons. Noted treatment: 15 to 20 received Ad26.COV2.S at low or high dose, single or two shots; roughly five received placebo; per-sample allocation not given. Sampling occurred on day 63 after the first vaccine or placebo injection. This specimen consisted of peripheral blood, obtained in a trial of Ad26.COV2.S vaccine versus placebo. The receptors were gathered from a person aged 18 to 59 who received the Ad26.COV2.S COVID-19 vaccine or a placebo.

CDR3 coding DNA: TGTGCCAGCAGCTTAAAGGGTTCGCCCTACAATGAGCAGTTCTTC. Its protein is CASSLKGSPYNEQFF. This chain uses TRBV11-1 with TRBJ2-1; D not resolved. This CDR3 has 15 amino acids. Trimming pared 2 bases from V and 2 bases from J, leaving 10 bases between. CDR1 SGHAT and CDR2 FQDESV come from the germline V gene (reference sequence).

The rearrangement links TRBV5-4 to TRBJ1-1, with 8 bases lining up with TRBD1. CDR3 size: 15 residues. Germline loops: CDR1 SGHNT, CDR2 YYREEE (reference sequence). J gave up 3 bases and V 4 bases, and 8 bases lay outside the gene matches. CDR3 region: CASSPDRGGDTEAFF. The CDR3 region has the DNA TGTGCCAGCAGCCCCGACAGGGGAGGGGACACTGAAGCTTTCTTT.

This rearrangement joins TRBV19 to TRBJ2-6; D tentatively reads TRBD1 or TRBD2 (6 bases each). The V end lost 1 base, the J end lost 2 bases, and 21 bases lay between the germline ends. The germline V gene encodes CDR1 LNHDA and CDR2 SQIVND (reference sequence). This CDR3 has 20 residues. The CDR3 spells CASSIGWRGKKSAGANVLTF. CDR3 nucleotide sequence: TGTGCCAGTAGTATAGGCTGGAGGGGGAAGAAATCCGCTGGGGCCAACGTCCTGACTTTC.

The chain employs TRBV27 and TRBJ1-1; D ambiguous. The CDR3 loop spans 14 amino acids. Germline CDR1 MNHEY, CDR2 SMNVEV (reference sequence). V gave up 1 base and J gave up 2 bases, with 8 bases separating them. The CDR3 bases are TGTGCCAGCAGTTTATATTTGGGAAACACTGAAGCTTTCTTT. Translated: CASSLYLGNTEAFF.

This clone was counted once. The chain links TRBV7-3 to TRBJ2-3, with 13 bases lining up with TRBD2. CDR3 length: 17 amino acids. Germline-derived CDR1 and CDR2 are SGHTA and FQGTGA. With 2 bases clipped from V and 6 bases from J, the junction kept 8 bases outside the gene matches. CDR3 in DNA: TGTGCCAGCAGCTTACAAGGACTAGCGGGAGAGTTTGATACGCAGTATTTT. Its translation is CASSLQGLAGEFDTQYF.

The chain has TRBV2 and TRBJ1-1; TRBD1 matches at 7 bases. Germline V gene data show CDR1 as SNHLY and CDR2 as FYNNEI. Trimming at V came to 7 bases and at J to 2 bases, leaving 7 bases not matched to a gene. The CDR3 totals 14 residues. The CDR3 sequence is CASNFRQGNTEAFF. CDR3 nucleotide sequence: TGTGCCAGCAATTTTAGACAGGGAAACACTGAAGCTTTCTTT.

The chain combines TRBV27 with TRBJ2-4, with 7 bases identical to TRBD1. Germline lookup yields CDR1 MNHEY and CDR2 SMNVEV (reference sequence). This CDR3 comprises 15 residues. V lost 8 bases and J lost 9; bases outside the gene matches: 16. This chain's CDR3 is CASGLQGLSTGIQYF. DNA for the CDR3: TGTGCCAGCGGCCTACAGGGGCTATCCACCGGCATTCAGTACTTC.

The gene calls are TRBV28 and TRBJ2-7, with unresolved D. Germline CDR1 is MDHEN and CDR2 is SYDVKM. The CDR3 length is 11 residues. The V and J ends lost 1 base and 7 bases respectively, with 5 bases between them. The chain's CDR3 is CASSLSGEQYF. CDR3 nucleotide sequence: TGTGCCAGCAGTTTATCCGGGGAGCAGTACTTC.

This clone was seen many times. J is TRBJ2-7 and V is TRBV5-1; TRBD1 matches 7 bases. The CDR3 totals 14 residues. CDR1 SGHRS and CDR2 YFSETQ come from the germline V gene. With 1 base clipped from V and 2 bases from J, the junction kept 3 bases outside the gene matches. CDR3 loop: CASSLTGTAYEQYF. The CDR3 DNA follows: TGCGCCAGCAGCTTGACCGGGACAGCCTACGAGCAGTACTTC. Supplemented by reference TRBV5-1 and TRBJ2-7, the full variable domain reads KAGVTQTPRYLIKTRGQQVTLSCSPISGHRSVSWYQQTPGQGLQFLFEYFSETQRNKGNFPGRFSGRQFSNSRSEMNVSTLELGDSALYLCASSLTGTAYEQYFGPGTRLTVT.